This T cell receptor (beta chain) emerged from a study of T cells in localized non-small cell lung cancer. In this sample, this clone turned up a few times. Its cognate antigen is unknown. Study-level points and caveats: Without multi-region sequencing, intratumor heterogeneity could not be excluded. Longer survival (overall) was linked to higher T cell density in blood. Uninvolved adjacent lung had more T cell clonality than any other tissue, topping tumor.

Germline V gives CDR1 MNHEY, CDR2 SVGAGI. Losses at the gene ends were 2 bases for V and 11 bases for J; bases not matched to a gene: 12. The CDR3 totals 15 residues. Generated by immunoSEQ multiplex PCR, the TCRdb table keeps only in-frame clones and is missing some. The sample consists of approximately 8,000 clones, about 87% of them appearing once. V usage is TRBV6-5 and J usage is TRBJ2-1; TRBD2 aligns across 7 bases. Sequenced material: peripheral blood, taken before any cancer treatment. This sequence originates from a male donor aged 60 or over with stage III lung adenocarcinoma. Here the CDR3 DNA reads TGTGCCAGCAGTTACGATCGGGAGGAGAAGGATCAGCAGTTCTTC. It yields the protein CASSYDREEKDQQFF.